A single sample gave rise to the 18 T cell receptor beta chains below, sequenced in a study of blood T cell repertoires in COVID-19. Only in-frame clones appear in the TCRdb table, and some are missing; sequencing was by immunoSEQ multiplex PCR. The top ten clones hold around 12% of a sample with 89,000 or so clones, around 82% of them seen once. Input material: peripheral blood. These receptors all come from a human donor in a cohort sampled during active COVID-19.

This chain links TRBV2 with TRBJ1-1; D perhaps matches TRBD1 (6 bases). V was cut by 3 bases and J by 4 bases, with 15 bases left in between. CDR1 SNHLY and CDR2 FYNNEI come from the germline V gene. The CDR3 spans 15 residues. The CDR3 loop reads CASSERGAGGTEAFF. In DNA form, the CDR3 reads TGTGCCAGCAGTGAGCGGGGGGCGGGAGGCACTGAAGCTTTCTTT.

The genes are TRBV2 and TRBJ1-1, with 8 bases aligning to TRBD1. Unmatched junction bases numbered 13, after V lost 7 bases and J lost 12 bases. The CDR3 totals 13 residues. Per the germline V gene, CDR1 is SNHLY and CDR2 is FYNNEI. Here the CDR3 reads CASMVGERTGTFF. Written as DNA, the CDR3 is TGTGCCAGCATGGTAGGGGAGAGGACAGGGACTTTCTTT.

CDR3 sequence (DNA): TGTGCCAGCAGCGCACAGGGGTTGAACACTGAAGCTTTCTTT. It codes for CASSAQGLNTEAFF. The rearrangement links TRBV7-9 to TRBJ1-1; 7 bases are a match to TRBD1. The CDR3 loop spans 14 amino acids. The ends lost 5 bases at V and 0 bases at J; junction bases unmatched: 3. The germline V gene has CDR1 SEHNR and CDR2 FQNEAQ (reference sequence).

The rearrangement uses TRBV28 and TRBJ1-5; no definite D call. This CDR3 spans 15 amino acids. Trimming shortened V by 6 bases and J by 4 bases, and 16 bases separated the two germline ends. Germline V gene sequence: CDR1 MDHEN, CDR2 SYDVKM. This chain's CDR3 is CASSPDWEWNQPQHF. The CDR3, as DNA: TGTGCCAGCAGCCCTGACTGGGAGTGGAATCAGCCCCAGCATTTT.

The V and J genes are TRBV11-3 and TRBJ2-3; 14 bases agree with TRBD2. Germline values: CDR1 SGHNT, CDR2 YENEEA. V shed 5 bases and J 1 base; nucleotides not matched to a gene: 8. The CDR3 contains 18 residues. Here the CDR3 reads CASSTRTSGGQGTDTQYF. In nucleotides, the CDR3 is TGTGCCAGCAGCACAAGGACTAGCGGGGGGCAGGGCACAGATACGCAGTATTTT.

V gene TRBV19 combines with J gene TRBJ2-2, with 7 nucleotides matching TRBD2. V shed 7 bases, J shed 3 bases, and the junction held 5 bases outside the gene matches. Germline CDR1 LNHDA, CDR2 SQIVND (reference sequence). This CDR3 is built from 14 residues. The CDR3: CASMWGRDTGELFF. DNA for the CDR3: TGTGCCAGTATGTGGGGGAGGGACACCGGGGAGCTGTTTTTT. Complete variable domain (other parts from reference TRBV19 and TRBJ2-2): DGGITQSPKYLFRKEGQNVTLSCEQNLNHDAMYWYRQDPGQGLRLIYYSQIVNDFQKGDIAEGYSVSREKKESFPLTVTSAQKNPTAFYLCASMWGRDTGELFFGEGSRLTVL.

The CDR3 coding sequence is TGTGCCAGCGTGGATCGGGGGACGGAGGATTTCTATGGCTACACCTTC. Its protein product is CASVDRGTEDFYGYTF. The chain couples TRBV28 to TRBJ1-2; possible D gene TRBD1, 5 bases. The CDR3 spans 16 residues. Germline V gene lookup returns CDR1 MDHEN and CDR2 SYDVKM. The V end was cut by 8 bases, the J end by 4 bases, with 23 bases between.

The genes are TRBV6-6 and TRBJ1-1; D perhaps matches TRBD1 (5 bases). The V and J ends lost 5 bases and 0 bases respectively, with 10 bases between them. The CDR3 is made up of 14 amino acids. In germline, CDR1 is MNHNY, CDR2 SVGAGI (reference sequence). CDR3 sequence (DNA): TGTGCCAGCAGTCAAACAGGTATGAACACTGAAGCTTTCTTT. The encoded protein is CASSQTGMNTEAFF.

The chain joins TRBV18 to TRBJ1-1; TRBD1 matches at 7 bases. Germline CDR1 and CDR2: KGHSH and LQKENI. V trimming: 1 base; J trimming: 4 bases; junction bases outside the gene matches: 3. The CDR3 runs 14 residues. The CDR3 bases are TGTGCCAGCTCACCACAAGGGGGCATCACTGAAGCTTTCTTT. Its protein product is CASSPQGGITEAFF.

This chain links TRBV6-5 with TRBJ2-3; 7 bases align to TRBD1. The CDR3 contains 15 residues. V dropped 6 bases and J dropped 2; count of bases not matched to a gene: 8. Per the germline V gene, CDR1 is MNHEY and CDR2 is SVGAGI. The CDR3 region is CASRSTGETTDTQYF. The CDR3 region has the DNA TGTGCCAGCAGATCTACAGGGGAAACCACAGATACGCAGTATTTT.

The rearrangement uses TRBV9 and TRBJ2-1, with 9 bases lining up with TRBD2. Germline-derived CDR1 and CDR2 are SGDLS and YYNGEE. J gave up 8 bases and V 4 bases, and 10 bases lay outside the gene matches. The CDR3 runs to 15 residues. This chain's CDR3 is CASSFRGGAWDEQFF. CDR3 sequence (DNA): TGTGCCAGCAGCTTTCGCGGGGGGGCCTGGGATGAGCAGTTCTTC.

The V gene is TRBV7-2, the J gene TRBJ2-7, with D perhaps TRBD1 (5 bases). CDR1 and CDR2 from the germline V gene are SGHTA and FQGNSA. CDR3 size: 15 residues. V lost 1 base and J lost 4, with 14 bases in between. CDR3 DNA: TGTGCCAGCAGCTTAGAGGCAGGGTTGAGATACGAGCAGTACTTC. Translated, it gives CASSLEAGLRYEQYF.

This clone was observed a few times. The chain employs TRBV4-1 and TRBJ2-7, with D uncertain. Germline CDR1 reads MGHRA; CDR2 reads YSYEKL. The V end was cut by 5 bases, the J end by 6 bases, with 8 bases between. The CDR3 covers 11 residues. The CDR3 protein is CASSVYIEQYF. The CDR3 DNA reads as TGCGCCAGCAGCGTTTACATCGAGCAGTACTTC.

V usage is TRBV6-2 or TRBV6-3 and J usage is TRBJ2-1, with a tentative D call TRBD2 (6 bases). Germline CDR1 and CDR2: MNHEY and SVGEGT. With 2 bases removed from V and 2 bases from J, the gap between germline ends came to 7 bases. The CDR3 has 14 residues. The chain's CDR3 is CASSYAGTYNEQFF. DNA of the CDR3: TGTGCCAGCAGTTACGCGGGGACCTACAATGAGCAGTTCTTC.

CDR3 coding DNA: TGTGCCAGTAGTATAGGAGCAGGGATTAATGAAAAACTGTTTTTT. Translation gives CASSIGAGINEKLFF. The chain links TRBV19 to TRBJ1-4; D is possibly TRBD1 (5 bases). Trimming took off 1 base at V and 4 bases at J, with 10 bases between the two ends. CDR3 size: 15 residues. CDR1 and CDR2 from the germline V gene are LNHDA and SQIVND (reference sequence).

The chain uses TRBV4-3 and TRBJ1-2, with D possibly TRBD1 on 5 matching bases. CDR1 is LGHNA and CDR2 is YSLEER in the germline V gene. The V gene lost 0 bases and the J gene lost 5 bases, with 16 bases spanning the gap. The CDR3 length is 16 residues. CDR3 DNA sequence: TGCGCCAGCAGCCAAGATAGCGGGGCAGGGCTGTATGGCTACACCTTC. Translating it yields CASSQDSGAGLYGYTF.

This chain connects TRBV7-2 to TRBJ2-3; 12 bases are a match to TRBD2. This CDR3 is built from 17 residues. The germline gives CDR1 SGHTA, CDR2 FQGNSA. Germline trimming cut 4 bases from V and 5 bases from J; bases unmatched to any gene: 10. The CDR3 nucleotides are TGTGCCAGCAGCTGGCGTCCTAGCGGGAGGGCCCAAGATACGCAGTATTTT. This codes for CASSWRPSGRAQDTQYF.

This clone was seen a handful of times. The V call is TRBV19, the J call TRBJ2-7; 10 positions agree with TRBD1. In germline, CDR1 is LNHDA, CDR2 SQIVND (reference sequence). Unmatched junction bases numbered 6, after V lost 6 bases and J lost 4 bases. The CDR3 spans 14 residues. CDR3 protein: CASSPSDRGYEQYF. Here the CDR3 DNA reads TGTGCCAGTAGCCCATCGGACAGGGGGTACGAGCAGTACTTC.